This T cell receptor (beta chain) is from a study of blood T cells in healthy people across ages. The V and J ends lost 3 bases and 2 bases respectively, with 12 bases between them. This CDR3 is 15 amino acids long. Germline V gene data show CDR1 as ENHRY and CDR2 as SYGVKD. Primers used in a second PCR of roughly 7 to 11 cycles were a sample-barcoded 5' primer and a J-beta primer mix. Each cDNA molecule was tagged by a template-switch adaptor with 12 random nucleotides. One entry per CDR3 protein, called by TCRdb with MiXCR from the 5' RACE reads. The sample lists hundreds of thousands of distinct CDR3 sequences; 58% were seen once.

The V call is TRBV10-3, the J call TRBJ2-3, with a possible D match to TRBD1 (5 bases). The material sequenced was blood. This receptor was taken from a man aged 60-69 years in good health. CDR3 coding DNA: TGTGCCATCAGTGAAGGGCAGGGCCCCACAGATACGCAGTATTTT. As protein: CAISEGQGPTDTQYF.